These T cell receptor beta chains were read from a single sample in a study of T cell repertoires in cytomegalovirus infection. TCRdb reanalysed the reads using MiXCR and keeps one entry per CDR3 protein. The sample consists of 150,000 to 200,000 distinct CDR3 sequences, around 20% of them appearing once. The sequencing sample was made of PBMCs. The receptors were sampled from a human donor in good health (CMV status not recorded). Some clones in this sample may be carry-over from other donors' samples. The CDR3 runs from the conserved cysteine through the conserved F or W. Fields, in order: D gene, V gene, CDR3 protein. The D gene is left open where the match is weak.

>.|TRBV19
CASSIQGTLNTEAFF
>.|TRBV7-9
CASSPLRVNTEAFF
>TRBD1|TRBV6-2/TRBV6-3
CASRPAGQGYNSPLHF
>TRBD1|TRBV7-2
CASSLGGQARESQHF
>TRBD2|TRBV5-5
CASSLLAGSYNEQFF
>.|TRBV5-1
CASSSGQTNTEAFF
>.|TRBV28
CASGSITGELFF
>.|TRBV19
CASQGHKDSPLHF
>.|TRBV7-8
CASSLGGVFRDTGELFF
>.|TRBV7-3
CASSPGAANEQFF
>.|TRBV29-1
CSVFLPAHRGPTEAFF
>.|TRBV12-3/TRBV12-4
CASSLMRDQPQHF
>.|TRBV6-2/TRBV6-3
CASSYSTGVNEQYF
>TRBD1|TRBV7-8
CASSYILRDSNTEAFF
>TRBD1|TRBV19
CASSNHWTGQSYEQYF
>.|TRBV7-2
CASTTDRNTEAFF
>.|TRBV6-1
CASSPEGNQPQHF
>.|TRBV28
CASFGQGYGYTF
>.|TRBV28
CASSPQGLGYGYTF
>.|TRBV11-3
CASSPSRVGGEKLFF
>TRBD2|TRBV6-6
CASTAGVGVLETQYF
>.|TRBV28
CASKDSTLTYEQYF
>.|TRBV20-1
CSAKEGSGANVLTF
>TRBD1|TRBV7-9
CASSFHSSTGISNIQYF
>.|TRBV5-1
CASSLGRLDRYQETQYF
>TRBD1|TRBV19
CASSMGQDSTDTQYF
>.|TRBV12-3/TRBV12-4
CASSTTGYSGNTIYF
>.|TRBV19
CASSTGWTANYGYTF
>TRBD1|TRBV7-2
CASSLGGTGTNYGYTF